This T cell receptor (beta chain) was recorded in a study of T cells in Graves' hyperthyroidism and ophthalmopathy. Study at large: Initial diagnosis, before any treatment, was when peripheral blood was collected. Overall study findings and caveats: Before onset, by a median of approximately 6.2 months, the model predicted ophthalmopathy.

Germline loops: CDR1 SEHNR, CDR2 FQNEAQ (reference sequence). CDR3 length: 12 residues. The germline V and J ends were trimmed by 1 base and 8 bases, with 8 bases remaining between them. Patients with ophthalmopathy all had a Clinical Activity Score of at least 3, a NOSPECS grade of at least 4 and duration under 3 months. PBMCs stemmed from 10 ml fresh peripheral blood. Amplification targeted TCR beta CDR3 regions from RNA transcripts. First-round RT-PCR targeting the TCR CDR3 was performed with the HTBI primer set. TCRdb fed the multiplex PCR reads into MiXCR, producing one record per CDR3 protein. Of hundreds of thousands of distinct CDR3 sequences detected, about 15% appear once; the ten largest clones hold just over 55%. The table lists this clonotype with many counts. Its antigen is not identified.

The chain combines TRBV7-9 with TRBJ1-1; D is unresolved. This TCR came from a woman aged 55-69 years with Graves' ophthalmopathy. Sequenced input: blood. The CDR3 region is CASSLVDGEAFF. The CDR3 bases are TGTGCCAGCAGCTTAGTTGACGGAGAAGCTTTCTTT.